These T cell receptor beta chains were read from a single sample in a study of vaccination and CD4 T cells after COVID-19. One entry per CDR3 protein results from TCRdb running MiXCR on the PCR reads. The sample contains about 15,000 distinct CDR3 sequences, 53% of which appear only once. Their antigens remain unidentified. The sample was CD4+ T cells from blood, cultured in vitro, taken before SARS-CoV-2 vaccination. Source of these receptors: a human donor who had recovered from COVID-19. Each CDR3 is given with its conserved first and last residue. Only some rows state a clone size, as once, few, many or a class for expanded clones.

abundance,j_gene,v_gene,CDR3aa
NA,TRBJ2-4,TRBV20-1,CSARTSAGLNIQYF
NA,TRBJ2-3,TRBV29-1,CSVLIPGDTQYF
few,TRBJ2-7,TRBV7-9,CASSLALTSSEQYF
few,TRBJ2-3,TRBV20-1,CSAASNSGTDTQYF
once,TRBJ1-5,TRBV7-2,CASSPRVGQPQHF
NA,TRBJ2-3,TRBV1,CTSSRGPCTDTQYF
NA,TRBJ2-2,TRBV9,CASSVAPGDLSGELFF
NA,TRBJ2-7,TRBV20-1,CSAAGSWGEQYF
NA,TRBJ1-1,TRBV6-2/TRBV6-3,CASSSWGKGTEAFF
NA,TRBJ1-2,TRBV27,CASKRAGGAFGYTF
few,TRBJ1-1,TRBV11-2,CASSSWTLEAFF
NA,TRBJ2-5,TRBV7-2,CASSPQARGGFQETQYF
NA,TRBJ1-6,TRBV5-4,CASSDTGFGSPLHF
NA,TRBJ1-5,TRBV27,CASSTLYSNQPQHF
NA,TRBJ2-7,TRBV20-1,CSARDSREQYF
NA,TRBJ1-1,TRBV27,CASSPLDRANTEAFF
NA,TRBJ2-3,TRBV4-3,CASSRQGRTDTQYF
NA,TRBJ2-1,TRBV25-1,CASSEFLRQGGNEQFF
NA,TRBJ2-3,TRBV12-3/TRBV12-4,CASSLGGGKDTQYF
few,TRBJ1-1,TRBV25-1,CASSESTPRATFF
NA,TRBJ1-2,TRBV11-3,CASTSPPNYGYTF
NA,TRBJ2-3,TRBV6-1,CASSTRLAGSTDTQYF
few,TRBJ2-7,TRBV10-3,CAISDRSAYEQYF
few,TRBJ1-6,TRBV7-6,CASRIGTADNSPLHF
NA,TRBJ2-3,TRBV7-9,CASSPVSLWTSGSTKDTQYF
NA,TRBJ1-5,TRBV7-2,CASSLAGGGGQPQHF
few,TRBJ1-1,TRBV12-3/TRBV12-4,CASSLATVNTEAFF
few,TRBJ2-5,TRBV6-1,CASSHRPGLAGARLQETQYF
few,TRBJ2-3,TRBV11-2,CASSLGGSSDTQYF
NA,TRBJ2-5,TRBV6-1,CASRLTGGRETQYF
NA,TRBJ1-5,TRBV19,CASSLGSNQPQHF
few,TRBJ2-3,TRBV6-1,CASSSLDTQYF
NA,TRBJ1-1,TRBV28,CASSLSVGRGNTEAFF
few,TRBJ1-2,TRBV20-1,CSAWPVRGYTF
NA,TRBJ1-2,TRBV20-1,CSARQGAYGYTF
few,TRBJ1-4,TRBV28,CASRFRGAGGEKLFF
NA,TRBJ2-7,TRBV6-5,CASSYSIQRSEQYF
NA,TRBJ1-2,TRBV15,CATSRDGAFHTF
few,TRBJ1-5,TRBV20-1,CSARTENQPQHF
NA,TRBJ2-5,TRBV5-1,CASSPGTSGVQTQYF